The 14 T cell receptor beta chains reported below all come from one sample, sequenced in a study of CD4+ T cells in melanoma (dated by TCRdb to between 2021 and 2024). Libraries were built with the immunoSEQ multiplex PCR assay. Sourced from immuneACCESS, this table was stored by TCRdb with only in-frame sequences that have V and J called. A share of the clones is absent; for the studies checked, an unresolved V gene accounts for under half, and the remainder has no known explanation. The sample table holds some 13,000 clones, of which around 72% were seen once. Approximately 20% of the sample lies in the top ten. The sequenced sample consisted of cells from a culture (not recorded whether cultured in vitro). These receptors all come from a human donor with melanoma.

The chain links TRBV5-1 to TRBJ1-6; D remains unclear. Germline assignment: CDR1 SGHRS and CDR2 YFSETQ. The CDR3 loop spans 14 amino acids. The V gene lost 0 bases and the J gene lost 7 bases, with 8 bases spanning the gap. CDR3 amino acids: CASSLVSLNSPLHF. The CDR3 nucleotides are TGCGCCAGCAGCTTGGTGTCATTAAATTCACCCCTCCACTTT.

This clone was seen only a few times. This chain uses TRBV7-9 with TRBJ1-3; D unclear. In germline, CDR1 is SEHNR, CDR2 FQNEAQ (reference sequence). The CDR3 sequence is 11 residues long. V gave up 8 bases and J gave up 5 bases, with 7 bases separating them. The CDR3 protein is CASGGRNTIYF. The CDR3 nucleotides are TGTGCCAGCGGCGGTAGAAACACCATATATTTT.

The gene calls are TRBV21-1 and TRBJ2-7; TRBD1 is the table's D call and was not checked against the DNA. TRBV21-1 is listed as a pseudogene. This CDR3 has 14 amino acids. CDR3: CASSKGAGYGEQYF. DNA for the CDR3: TGTGCCAGCAGCAAAGGGGCAGGGTACGGCGAGCAGTACTTC.

This sequence joins TRBV5-5 and TRBJ2-7; 12 positions agree with TRBD2. Germline CDR1 reads SGHKS; CDR2 reads YYEKEE (reference sequence). The length of the CDR3 is 13 residues. V lost 5 bases to trimming and J lost 6 bases; unmatched junction nucleotides: 3. The CDR3 is CASRQTSGGEQYF. The CDR3 region has the DNA TGTGCCAGCAGACAGACTAGCGGGGGCGAGCAGTACTTC.

Turning to this clone: Other DNA sequences in the same sample also yield this CDR3. The chain is built from TRBV7-9 and TRBJ2-7; 9 bases are a match to TRBD2. The ends lost 1 base at V and 7 bases at J; junction bases unmatched: 2. The germline CDR1 and CDR2 sequences are SEHNR and FQNEAQ (reference sequence). The CDR3 extends over 13 amino acids. The CDR3 coding sequence is TGTGCCAGCAGCTTAGGCGGGAGGGTTGAGCAGTACTTC. Translated: CASSLGGRVEQYF.

This clone has only a few counts. The genes are TRBV9 and TRBJ1-2, with 10 bases lining up with TRBD1. The CDR3 sequence is 16 residues long. The germline CDR1 and CDR2 sequences are SGDLS and YYNGEE. V lost 1 base and J lost 8; bases outside the gene matches: 11. The CDR3 protein is CASSVSDRGRQGGYTF. CDR3 coding DNA: TGTGCCAGCAGCGTATCAGACAGGGGGCGCCAAGGGGGCTACACCTTC.

The chain uses TRBV29-1 and TRBJ2-7, with a tentative D call TRBD1 (5 bases). V lost 5 bases, J lost 0 bases, and 14 bases lay in between. This CDR3 is built from 14 residues. Germline loops: CDR1 SQVTM, CDR2 ANQGSEA. CDR3 sequence: CSVRERRDSYEQYF. CDR3 coding DNA: TGCAGCGTTCGTGAGCGCAGGGACTCCTACGAGCAGTACTTC.

This chain links TRBV7-9 with TRBJ2-7; 8 bases are a match to TRBD1. Looked up from germline, CDR1 is SEHNR and CDR2 is FQNEAQ (reference sequence). The CDR3 covers 16 residues. With 4 bases clipped from V and 4 bases from J, the junction kept 12 bases outside the gene matches. CDR3 region: CASSSPLRQGTYEQYF. CDR3 DNA sequence: TGTGCCAGCAGCTCCCCTCTTCGACAGGGGACTTACGAGCAGTACTTC.

V and J are TRBV19 and TRBJ2-7, with a weak D call TRBD1 (6 bases). V lost 6 bases to trimming and J lost 0 bases, with 12 bases between them. Germline V gene sequence: CDR1 LNHDA, CDR2 SQIVND (reference sequence). The CDR3 loop spans 14 amino acids. The CDR3 sequence is CASSDRILSYEQYF. The CDR3, as DNA: TGTGCCAGTAGCGACAGGATCCTCTCCTACGAGCAGTACTTC.

This clone was seen only a few times. The chain has TRBV11-2 and TRBJ2-2; D uncertain. Per the germline V gene, CDR1 is SGHAT and CDR2 is FQNNGV. The ends were cut back, 3 bases at V and 2 bases at J, with 10 bases in the middle. The length of the CDR3 is 15 residues. CDR3: CASSFGLINTGELFF. The CDR3 DNA is TGTGCCAGCAGCTTCGGGCTGATTAACACCGGGGAGCTGTTTTTT.

The rearrangement uses TRBV9 and TRBJ2-1, with 12 bases that match TRBD2. With 4 bases clipped from V and 6 bases from J, the junction kept 5 bases outside the gene matches. Per the germline V gene, CDR1 is SGDLS and CDR2 is YYNGEE. The CDR3 spans 15 residues. The CDR3 loop reads CASSLAGGPRNEQFF. Written as DNA, the CDR3 is TGTGCCAGCAGCCTAGCGGGGGGGCCCCGCAATGAGCAGTTCTTC. The whole variable domain, filled in from reference TRBV9 and TRBJ2-1, reads DSGVTQTPKHLITATGQRVTLRCSPRSGDLSVYWYQQSLDQGLQFLIQYYNGEERAKGNILERFSAQQFPDLHSELNLSSLELGDSALYFCASSLAGGPRNEQFFGPGTRLTVL.

This clone was found once. V gene TRBV7-9 combines with J gene TRBJ1-1; no reliable D call. The CDR3 has 14 residues. Trimming removed 5 bases at V and 8 bases at J, with 18 bases between. CDR1 and CDR2 (germline): SEHNR, FQNEAQ (reference sequence). The CDR3 is CASSLTLGRAEAFF. In nucleotides, the CDR3 is TGTGCCAGCAGCCTGACCCTAGGACGGGCCGAAGCTTTCTTT.

J is TRBJ1-1 and V is TRBV7-8; D not certain. Deletions cut 4 bases from V and 8 bases from J, with 8 bases between. Germline V gene lookup returns CDR1 SGHVS and CDR2 FQNEAQ. CDR3 size: 11 residues. CDR3 protein: CASSYGREAFF. The CDR3 DNA is TGTGCCAGCAGCTACGGACGGGAAGCTTTCTTT.

The chain uses TRBV2 and TRBJ2-5, with 11 nucleotides matching TRBD2. Germline CDR1 reads SNHLY; CDR2 reads FYNNEI. V dropped 7 bases and J dropped 5; count of bases not matched to a gene: 6. The CDR3 is 14 amino acids. The CDR3 DNA sequence: TGTGCCAGCAACCCTAGCGGGGGGCGGGAGACCCAGTACTTC. Encoded protein: CASNPSGGRETQYF.